The 18 T cell receptor beta chains below come from one sample, sequenced in a study of cytomegalovirus exposure and HLA in healthy donors. PCR employed 60 Vbeta and 13 Jbeta primers. This table comes from immunoSEQ multiplex PCR, and its TCRdb copy is limited to in-frame clones, with some not included. The table shows around 200,000 clones, with around 83% occurring only once. Specimen: PBMCs. The source is a woman aged 50 to 60 in good health and CMV-seropositive.

The CDR3 loop is CASSVHSNSPLHF. The CDR3 coding sequence is TGTGCCAGCAGCGTGCACTCTAATTCACCCCTCCACTTT. The chain links TRBV27 to TRBJ1-6; no clear D gene. The germline V gene encodes CDR1 MNHEY and CDR2 SMNVEV (reference sequence). CDR3 length: 13 amino acids. V was clipped by 6 bases and J by 6 bases, with 9 bases between them.

This chain links TRBV5-1 with TRBJ2-2, with D unclear. CDR1 is SGHRS, CDR2 YFSETQ, per germline. This CDR3 is 15 amino acids long. The germline V and J ends were trimmed by 5 bases and 4 bases, with 15 bases remaining between them. CDR3 residues: CASRLGITSTGELFF. For the CDR3, the DNA is TGCGCCAGCAGGCTTGGTATCACTTCCACCGGGGAGCTGTTTTTT. The full variable domain, completed using reference TRBV5-1 and TRBJ2-2, is KAGVTQTPRYLIKTRGQQVTLSCSPISGHRSVSWYQQTPGQGLQFLFEYFSETQRNKGNFPGRFSGRQFSNSRSEMNVSTLELGDSALYLCASRLGITSTGELFFGEGSRLTVL.

This clone has only a few counts. This chain links TRBV6-5 with TRBJ1-5; 7 bases are shared with TRBD1. The CDR3 runs to 13 residues. Germline V gene lookup returns CDR1 MNHEY and CDR2 SVGAGI. Trimming took 8 bases from V and 7 from J; bases not matched to a gene: 8. In DNA, the CDR3 is TGTGCCAGCGTAGACAGGGTGCGACAGCCCCAGCATTTT. Translation gives CASVDRVRQPQHF.

This chain joins TRBV29-1 and TRBJ2-7, with D possibly TRBD1 on 6 matching bases. Between the trimmed V and J ends, which lost 5 bases and 0 bases, there was a span of 20 bases. The CDR3 consists of 16 residues. Germline V gives CDR1 SQVTM, CDR2 ANQGSEA. CDR3 sequence: CSVPLRRTGTSYEQYF. The CDR3 nucleotides read TGCAGCGTTCCCTTACGAAGAACAGGGACCTCCTACGAGCAGTACTTC.

V and J are TRBV6-6 and TRBJ1-1, with 7 bases matching TRBD1. The CDR3 spans 14 residues. CDR1 and CDR2 from the germline V gene are MNHNY and SVGAGI (reference sequence). V shed 6 bases and J 3 bases; nucleotides not matched to a gene: 7. The CDR3 loop reads CASSTPTGDTEAFF. The CDR3 DNA reads as TGTGCCAGCAGCACCCCTACAGGGGACACTGAAGCTTTCTTT.

The chain recombines TRBV5-5 with TRBJ2-2; D is undetermined. The CDR3 length is 15 residues. CDR1 is SGHKS, CDR2 YYEKEE, per germline (reference sequence). V was cut by 5 bases and J by 0 bases, with 11 bases left in between. DNA of the CDR3: TGTGCCAGCAGTCGATCTCAGTCGAACACCGGGGAGCTGTTTTTT. Its translation: CASSRSQSNTGELFF.

The V and J genes are TRBV10-3 and TRBJ2-7; TRBD1 is a possible D gene (6 bases). CDR3 length: 13 amino acids. The germline gives CDR1 ENHRY, CDR2 SYGVKD. The V end lost 6 bases, the J end lost 6 bases, and 15 bases lay between the germline ends. The CDR3 reads CAISLARTAEQYF. The DNA of the CDR3 is TGTGCCATCAGCCTTGCCCGGACAGCCGAGCAGTACTTC.

The V call is TRBV11-2, the J call TRBJ2-3, with 7 bases aligning to TRBD1. With V trimmed by 1 base and J by 1 base, 2 bases remained unmatched. The CDR3 has 15 amino acids. The V gene's germline CDR1 is SGHAT and CDR2 FQNNGV. The CDR3 sequence is CASSLVGQGTDTQYF. DNA of the CDR3: TGTGCCAGCAGCTTAGTCGGACAGGGCACAGATACGCAGTATTTT.

V usage is TRBV7-6 and J usage is TRBJ1-1; 7 bases fit TRBD1. The CDR3 contains 15 residues. The germline gives CDR1 SGHVS, CDR2 FNYEAQ. Germline trimming cut 3 bases from V and 5 bases from J; bases unmatched to any gene: 9. In DNA, the CDR3 is TGTGCCAGCAGCTTGATGACAGGGACGGAGACTGAAGCTTTCTTT. It yields the protein CASSLMTGTETEAFF.

This sequence joins TRBV7-2 and TRBJ2-5; 8 bases line up with TRBD1. Per the germline V gene, CDR1 is SGHTA and CDR2 is FQGNSA. The ends lost 3 bases at V and 5 bases at J; junction bases unmatched: 8. The CDR3 sequence is 15 residues long. CDR3 amino acids: CASSFIRGRPETQYF. In DNA, the CDR3 is TGTGCCAGCAGCTTCATCAGGGGGCGCCCCGAGACCCAGTACTTC.

This clone has only a few counts. This rearrangement joins TRBV27 to TRBJ2-5, with D maybe TRBD1 (7 bases). V lost 7 bases, J lost 5 bases, and 20 bases lay in between. Germline CDR1 is MNHEY and CDR2 is SMNVEV (reference sequence). This CDR3 has 15 residues. CDR3 sequence: CASTTFRGVVETQYF. The CDR3 nucleotides are TGTGCCAGCACCACCTTCAGGGGGGTCGTTGAGACCCAGTACTTC.

The chain links TRBV19 to TRBJ1-2, with TRBD1 matching 9 bases. V lost 9 bases and J lost 9; bases outside the gene matches: 11. CDR3 size: 13 residues. Looked up from germline, CDR1 is LNHDA and CDR2 is SQIVND (reference sequence). This CDR3 is CASLGTGPYRYTF. The CDR3 DNA sequence: TGTGCCAGCCTGGGGACAGGGCCTTATCGCTACACCTTC.

The V gene is TRBV5-4, the J gene TRBJ1-4; 10 bases align to TRBD1. Germline V gene sequence: CDR1 SGHNT, CDR2 YYREEE (reference sequence). J was trimmed by 7 bases and V by 4 bases; bases with no gene match: 7. The CDR3 loop spans 15 amino acids. The CDR3 region has the DNA TGTGCCAGCAGCGGACAGGGGGTTGGTGGTGAAAAACTGTTTTTT. Translating gives CASSGQGVGGEKLFF.

The chain recombines TRBV5-4 with TRBJ2-7; maybe TRBD1 (6 bases). Germline CDR1 SGHNT, CDR2 YYREEE (reference sequence). Trimming removed 1 base at V and 2 bases at J, with 10 bases between. CDR3 length equals 14 residues. In DNA, the CDR3 is TGTGCCAGCAGCTTGAAGGGGGTGCCCTACGAGCAGTACTTC. It specifies CASSLKGVPYEQYF. The variable domain in full, with the rest retrieved from reference TRBV5-4 and TRBJ2-7, is ETGVTQSPTHLIKTRGQQVTLRCSSQSGHNTVSWYQQALGQGPQFIFQYYREEENGRGNFPPRFSGLQFPNYSSELNVNALELDDSALYLCASSLKGVPYEQYFGPGTRLTVT.

The J gene is TRBJ1-6, the V gene TRBV4-1; D remains ambiguous. The CDR3 runs 13 residues. From germline, CDR1 is MGHRA and CDR2 YSYEKL. The V end was cut by 0 bases, the J end by 12 bases, with 9 bases between. DNA of the CDR3: TGCGCCAGCAGCCAAGATTCGCGGGTACCCCTCCACTTT. It codes for CASSQDSRVPLHF.

The CDR3: CSVEDHASLLGYTF. The CDR3 region has the DNA TGCAGCGTTGAAGATCACGCCAGTCTCCTGGGCTACACCTTC. This chain joins TRBV29-1 and TRBJ1-2, with D uncertain. The germline gives CDR1 SQVTM, CDR2 ANQGSEA. Trimming removed 0 bases from V and 8 bases from J, with 16 bases in between. The CDR3 length is 14 residues. The variable domain in full, completed from reference TRBV29-1 and TRBJ1-2, reads SAVISQKPSRDICQRGTSLTIQCQVDSQVTMMFWYRQQPGQSLTLIATANQGSEATYESGFVIDKFPISRPNLTFSTLTVSNMSPEDSSIYLCSVEDHASLLGYTFGSGTRLTVV.

The chain has TRBV6-1 and TRBJ1-5; D is uncertain. The V gene's germline CDR1 is MNHNS and CDR2 SASEGT. The V end lost 2 bases, the J end lost 1 base, and 9 bases lay between the germline ends. The CDR3 is 15 residues long. CDR3: CASSERGVSNQPQHF. CDR3 nucleotides: TGTGCCAGCAGTGAACGGGGAGTAAGCAATCAGCCCCAGCATTTT.

This chain connects TRBV7-9 to TRBJ1-2; D ambiguous. The CDR3 is 15 amino acids. Germline values: CDR1 SEHNR, CDR2 FQNEAQ (reference sequence). Trimming took off 4 bases at V and 4 bases at J, with 16 bases between the two ends. The CDR3: CASSSAVLYSYGYTF. CDR3 sequence (DNA): TGTGCCAGCAGCTCCGCCGTATTATATAGCTATGGCTACACCTTC.